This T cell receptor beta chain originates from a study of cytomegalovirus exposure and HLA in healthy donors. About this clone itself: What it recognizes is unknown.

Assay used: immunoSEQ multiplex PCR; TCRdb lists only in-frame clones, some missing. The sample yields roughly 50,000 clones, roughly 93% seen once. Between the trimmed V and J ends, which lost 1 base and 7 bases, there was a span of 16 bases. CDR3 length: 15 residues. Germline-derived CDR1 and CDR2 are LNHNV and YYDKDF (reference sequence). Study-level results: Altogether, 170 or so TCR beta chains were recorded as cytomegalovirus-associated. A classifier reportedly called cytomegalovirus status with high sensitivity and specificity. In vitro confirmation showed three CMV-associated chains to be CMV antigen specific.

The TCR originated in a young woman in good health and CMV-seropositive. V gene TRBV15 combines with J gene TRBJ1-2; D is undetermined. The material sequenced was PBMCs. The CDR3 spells CATSRVGKLESGYTF. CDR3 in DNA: TGTGCCACCAGCAGAGTAGGCAAACTGGAGTCTGGCTACACCTTC.